This TCR beta chain is from a study of response to subunit inactivated influenza vaccine. TCRdb re-called the RT-PCR reads through MiXCR, storing one row per CDR3 protein. The sample records roughly 570,000 distinct CDR3 sequences, roughly 13% being singletons. This receptor was obtained from a man aged 50-59 years who received an inactivated influenza vaccine. The source was PBMCs from blood, collected 45 days after vaccination.

The chain's CDR3 is CASSNRGFYSGANVLTF. CDR3 sequence (DNA): TGTGCCAGCAGTAACAGGGGCTTTTACTCTGGGGCCAACGTCCTGACTTTC. The rearrangement links TRBV6-5 to TRBJ2-6, with 7 positions matching TRBD1. The CDR3 extends over 17 amino acids. Trimming at V came to 5 bases and at J to 0 bases, leaving 7 bases not matched to a gene. CDR1 is MNHEY, CDR2 SVGAGI, per germline.